The source of this T cell receptor (beta chain) is a study of blood T cell repertoires in COVID-19. Background on the study: Nucleic acid was either cDNA or gDNA, and it came from T cells, B-cell-depleted T cells, or PBMCs.

Cohort 3 donors were reported recovered after two negative PCRs, clearance, or symptom resolution. The CDR3 totals 17 residues. V shed 0 bases and J shed 4 bases, with 13 bases lying between them. Germline lookup yields CDR1 LGHNA and CDR2 YNFKEQ. Libraries were prepared by immunoSEQ multiplex PCR; TCRdb keeps only in-frame clonotypes and omits some of them. The data show around 180,000 clones, under 90% seen once. The J gene is TRBJ1-6, the V gene TRBV4-2, with D perhaps TRBD1 (6 bases). Input material: PBMCs or T cells enriched from blood (not recorded which). The receptor comes from a man aged 45-60 years who had recovered from COVID-19. The CDR3 reads CASSQDPQGSYNSPLHF. The CDR3 DNA reads TGTGCCAGCAGCCAAGATCCTCAGGGGTCGTATAATTCACCCCTCCACTTT.